The 3 T cell receptor beta chains below come from one sample, sequenced in a study of identical twins. TCRdb redid the calling of the 5' RACE reads with MiXCR, one entry per CDR3 protein. This sample carries about 530,000 distinct CDR3 sequences, roughly 15% of them seen once, and the ten largest clones take more than 0.4%. These same records also appear under a second study, on yellow fever vaccine responses in identical twins.

The sample taken for sequencing was CD4+ T cells sorted from blood. The receptors originated from a woman under 30 in good health.

This clonotype was observed a handful of times. V usage is TRBV5-1 and J usage is TRBJ1-1, with 11 bases lining up with TRBD1. CDR1 SGHRS and CDR2 YFSETQ come from the germline V gene. Germline trimming cut 4 bases from V and 4 bases from J; bases unmatched to any gene: 6. This CDR3 has 15 residues. In DNA form, the CDR3 reads TGCGCCAGCAGCCTTTGGGGACAGGGGGGCACTGAAGCTTTCTTT. Amino acids: CASSLWGQGGTEAFF.

There are a few counts of this clonotype. The rearrangement joins TRBV7-9 to TRBJ1-5, with 8 bases lining up with TRBD1. Germline V gene data show CDR1 as SEHNR and CDR2 as FQNEAQ (reference sequence). The CDR3 consists of 14 residues. After removal of 4 bases from V and 5 bases from J, the junction contained 4 bases not matched to a gene. Written as DNA, the CDR3 is TGTGCCAGCAGCTCGACAGGGGTTCATCAGCCCCAGCATTTT. Its protein is CASSSTGVHQPQHF. Filled out from reference TRBV7-9 and TRBJ1-5, the complete variable domain reads DTGVSQNPRHKITKRGQNVTFRCDPISEHNRLYWYRQTLGQGPEFLTYFQNEAQLEKSRLLSDRFSAERPKGSFSTLEIQRTEQGDSAMYLCASSSTGVHQPQHFGDGTRLSIL.

Here the CDR3 DNA reads TGTGCCAGCAGTTCTATGCCGGGACAGGGTAATTCACCCCTCCACTTT. This encodes CASSSMPGQGNSPLHF. V gene TRBV6-7 combines with J gene TRBJ1-6; 9 nucleotides agree with TRBD1. TRBV6-7 has ORF status, its function being uncertain. With V trimmed by 4 bases and J by 6 bases, 7 bases remained unmatched. The CDR3 runs to 16 residues.